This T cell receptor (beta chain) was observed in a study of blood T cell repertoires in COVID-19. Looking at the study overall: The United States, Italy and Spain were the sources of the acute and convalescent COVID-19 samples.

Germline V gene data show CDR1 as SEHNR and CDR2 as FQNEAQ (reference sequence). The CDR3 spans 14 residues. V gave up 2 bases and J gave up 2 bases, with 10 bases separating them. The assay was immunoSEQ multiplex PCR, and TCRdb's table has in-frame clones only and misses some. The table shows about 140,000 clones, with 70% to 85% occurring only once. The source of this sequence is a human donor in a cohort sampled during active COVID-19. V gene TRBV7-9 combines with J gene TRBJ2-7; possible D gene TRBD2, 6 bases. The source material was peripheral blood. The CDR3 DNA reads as TGTGCCAGCAGCTTAAGGGACTTGGCCTACGAGCAGTACTTC. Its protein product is CASSLRDLAYEQYF.